This paragraph covers one TCR beta chain sequence. The CDR3 length is 14 residues. CDR1 is KGHDR and CDR2 is SFDVKD in the germline V gene. Trimming at V came to 5 bases and at J to 6 bases, leaving 3 bases not matched to a gene. The sample originates from a study of blood T cell repertoires in COVID-19. Study-wide background: Samples of COVID-19 (acute and convalescent) were obtained from the United States, Italy and Spain.

This table comes from immunoSEQ multiplex PCR, and its TCRdb copy is limited to in-frame clones, with some not included. The sample records 270,000 or so clones, 80% to 85% being singletons. The chain couples TRBV24-1 to TRBJ2-1, with 10 nucleotides matching TRBD2. This clonotype originated in a woman aged 60-75 years with active or convalescent COVID-19. Sequenced: peripheral blood. The DNA for the CDR3 is TGTGCCACCAGTGCAGCGGGGGGGGGCAATGAGCAGTTCTTC. It is translated as CATSAAGGGNEQFF.